This T cell receptor (beta chain) originates from a study of cytomegalovirus exposure and HLA in healthy donors (dated 2017 in TCRdb). Concerning the study at large: A later analysis indicated that the 130 or so validation repertoires were generated on the platform also employed for the 700 or so repertoires of the first cohort. The study was designed to test whether signatures of past pathogen exposure could be identified by cataloging public T cell receptors. Besides the first cohort of roughly 660 subjects, a separate validation cohort made up of roughly 120 different subjects was used. The study combined high-throughput TCR immunosequencing, statistical association of individual TCRs with disease status, and machine learning to predict cytomegalovirus infection status.

Donors formed part of the validation cohort, which comprised 120 subjects and was distinct from the first cohort of 670 or so subjects. Libraries were made using the immunoSEQ multiplex PCR assay. In the authors' own workflow: A statistical classification framework was developed to diagnose cytomegalovirus status using the catalog of TCR beta chain sequences. Not all clones reach the TCRdb copy of this immuneACCESS table, which keeps in-frame sequences only. Checked studies attribute under half of the gap to unresolved V genes and leave the rest unexplained. The V and J calls and clone size were taken over from that table, and D and trimming were inferred from the DNA. The sample table contains approximately 60,000 clones; only one count was recorded for around 90% of them. The top ten hold around 2.8% of the sample. Study-wide conclusions, independent of this receptor: While some public TCRs were present in many individuals, most TCR sequences turned up only very rarely across donors. The study listed 164 TCR beta chains as associated with cytomegalovirus. A later analysis found that TCRs clustered in the first cohort also tended to co-occur in the 120 or so validation repertoires, with 94% of cluster scores above 0. It was suggested by the authors that the approach could potentially be generalized to other disease states and immunological phenotypes. In both the original and validation cohorts, the classifier was reported to diagnose cytomegalovirus status with high specificity and sensitivity. A few of the identified cytomegalovirus-associated TCR beta chains were confirmed in vitro to be specific for cytomegalovirus antigens. All 120 or so repertoires were used to score co-occurrence in the validation cohort in a later analysis, because that analysis had no HLA typing for the cohort.

About this clone: The antigen it binds to is not known. The sample holds no much larger clone one base away, and base qualities are not on file.

Inclusive of the bounding cysteine and phenylalanine, the CDR3 is 15 residues long. The kept DNA is CDR3 alone, 45 bases in frame from the first base. The junction shows trimming of 4 bases on V and 6 bases on J, plus 18 bases between the germline ends. CDR1 and CDR2 are drawn from the germline V gene: SGHRS, YFSETQ. The clonotype was recovered from a man aged 18 to 29 in good health and CMV-seronegative. The V and J genes are TRBV5-1 and TRBJ2-3; TRBD1 might be the D gene, on 5 matching bases. Sequenced sample: PBMCs. The nucleotide sequence is TGCGCCAGCAGCCCAGCCCAGGGAACTGTTGATACGCAGTATTTT. Translated, it gives CASSPAQGTVDTQYF.